The next 16 T cell receptor beta chains were all read from a single sample in a study of molecular identifiers for immune sequencing clone quantification. Using its own MiXCR run on the PCR reads, TCRdb lists one record per CDR3 protein. The data show approximately 630,000 distinct CDR3 sequences, with less than 30% seen just once and about 0.84% held by the top ten. Source material: naive CD8+ T cells from blood, with Jurkat cell RNA spiked in. The subset here: FACS-sorted CD8+CD4-CCR7+CD45RA+ naive T cells. The source of these receptors is a human donor in good health. Some libraries in this study had Jurkat cell RNA spiked in.

The gene calls are TRBV25-1 and TRBJ2-1; D possibly matches TRBD1 or TRBD2 (5 bases each). The CDR3 is 15 residues long. Germline V CDR1 and CDR2: MGHDK, SYGVNS. V was shortened by 3 bases and J by 2 bases, with 11 bases between the two germline ends. The CDR3 loop reads CASSETRDPYNEQFF. The CDR3 DNA is TGTGCCAGCAGTGAGACACGGGACCCCTACAATGAGCAGTTCTTC.

The V and J genes are TRBV5-6 and TRBJ1-1, with D possibly being TRBD1 (6 bases). Between the trimmed V and J ends, which lost 7 bases and 0 bases, there was a span of 19 bases. Germline V gene lookup returns CDR1 SGHDT and CDR2 YYEEEE. The length of the CDR3 is 16 residues. The CDR3 region is CASGQFAGVLNTEAFF. The DNA for the CDR3 is TGTGCCAGCGGCCAATTCGCAGGGGTCCTGAACACTGAAGCTTTCTTT.

This clonotype was counted between two and nine times. J is TRBJ1-5 and V is TRBV6-2 or TRBV6-3, with no clear D. The CDR3 loop spans 13 amino acids. The germline CDR1 and CDR2 sequences are MNHEY and SVGEGT. The V end was cut by 7 bases, the J end by 1 base, with 8 bases between. CDR3 DNA sequence: TGTGCCAGCAACGACTGGAGCAATCAGCCCCAGCATTTT. It specifies CASNDWSNQPQHF.

The chain combines TRBV20-1 with TRBJ2-7; unclear D gene. Germline CDR1 DFQATT, CDR2 SNEGSKA (reference sequence). V shed 2 bases and J shed 3 bases, with 14 bases lying between them. The CDR3 loop spans 14 amino acids. In nucleotides, the CDR3 is TGCAGTGCTAGAACCAAAGACCACCGCTACGAGCAGTACTTC. Amino acids: CSARTKDHRYEQYF.

V usage is TRBV9 and J usage is TRBJ2-7; unclear D gene. Deletions cut 7 bases from V and 4 bases from J, with 6 bases between. The CDR3 totals 10 residues. Germline values: CDR1 SGDLS, CDR2 YYNGEE. CDR3 DNA sequence: TGTGCCAGCGGTGAATACGAGCAGTACTTC. Translating gives CASGEYEQYF.

This clonotype has a count of ten or more. The chain carries TRBV28 and TRBJ1-4, with D tentatively TRBD1 (6 bases). Germline-derived CDR1 and CDR2 are MDHEN and SYDVKM. Trimming shortened V by 5 bases and J by 7 bases, and 17 bases separated the two germline ends. The CDR3 extends over 15 amino acids. Here the CDR3 reads CASSPRQARFEKLFF. CDR3 nucleotides: TGTGCCAGCAGTCCACGACAGGCCCGCTTTGAAAAACTGTTTTTT. The entire variable domain, with the rest obtained from reference TRBV28 and TRBJ1-4, is as follows: DVKVTQSSRYLVKRTGEKVFLECVQDMDHENMFWYRQDPGLGLRLIYFSYDVKMKEKGDIPEGYSVSREKKERFSLILESASTNQTSMYLCASSPRQARFEKLFFGSGTQLSVL.

This chain joins TRBV20-1 and TRBJ2-7; 7 nucleotides align to TRBD1. The CDR3 has 15 residues. Trimming cost V 0 bases and J 2 bases; bases outside gene matches: 7. Per germline, CDR1 DFQATT and CDR2 SNEGSKA (reference sequence). Written as DNA, the CDR3 is TGCAGTGCTAGAGATCAGGGGACAGCCACCTACGAGCAGTACTTC. It translates to CSARDQGTATYEQYF.

This clonotype was detected only once. A junction end diverges from the germline sequence, so it may reflect a read error. V gene TRBV7-9 combines with J gene TRBJ2-7; D is perhaps TRBD2 (6 bases). The V gene's germline CDR1 is SEHNR and CDR2 FQNEAQ (reference sequence). This CDR3 has 16 amino acids. The CDR3 reads CASSPAGGVQTYVQYF. As DNA, the CDR3 is TGTGCCAGCAGCCCCGCCGGCGGGGTACAAACCTACGTGCAGTACTTC.

This clonotype occurred many times. The chain combines TRBV12-3 or TRBV12-4 with TRBJ1-2; TRBD1 aligns across 7 bases. The CDR3 extends over 13 amino acids. J lost 4 bases, V lost 7 bases, and 6 bases had no gene match. In DNA, the CDR3 is TGTGCCAGCAACCCGGGACAGAGCTATGGCTACACCTTC. It encodes CASNPGQSYGYTF.

In this sample, this clonotype turned up many times. The rearrangement links TRBV4-3 to TRBJ2-7; 8 bases fit TRBD1. The V gene's germline CDR1 is LGHNA and CDR2 YSLEER. CDR3 length: 14 residues. With 1 base clipped from V and 7 bases from J, the junction kept 6 bases outside the gene matches. CDR3 protein: CASSQGQGFGEQYF. The CDR3 DNA follows: TGCGCCAGCAGCCAAGGACAGGGGTTTGGGGAGCAGTACTTC.

The V call is TRBV6-6, the J call TRBJ2-7; 7 bases map to TRBD1. The germline V gene has CDR1 MNHNY and CDR2 SVGAGI (reference sequence). J lost 2 bases, V lost 5 bases, and 6 bases had no gene match. The CDR3 length is 14 residues. DNA for the CDR3: TGTGCCAGCAGTGGACGACAGGGCCCCTACGAGCAGTACTTC. Residues: CASSGRQGPYEQYF.

This clonotype was observed at least ten times. This chain connects TRBV7-9 to TRBJ2-3, with D tentatively TRBD2 (6 bases). Trimming took 5 bases from V and 0 from J, leaving 21 bases between them. The germline gives CDR1 SEHNR, CDR2 FQNEAQ (reference sequence). CDR3 length: 18 amino acids. The CDR3 spells CASSTRSGTPTSTDTQYF. The CDR3 region has the DNA TGTGCCAGCAGCACCCGTTCCGGGACTCCTACTAGCACAGATACGCAGTATTTT. The variable domain in full, with the rest retrieved from reference TRBV7-9 and TRBJ2-3, is DTGVSQNPRHKITKRGQNVTFRCDPISEHNRLYWYRQTLGQGPEFLTYFQNEAQLEKSRLLSDRFSAERPKGSFSTLEIQRTEQGDSAMYLCASSTRSGTPTSTDTQYFGPGTRLTVL.

V gene TRBV27 combines with J gene TRBJ2-1; D gene uncertain. Germline values: CDR1 MNHEY, CDR2 SMNVEV (reference sequence). The V gene lost 6 bases and the J gene lost 0 bases, with 12 bases spanning the gap. This CDR3 is 15 amino acids long. CDR3 sequence reads: CASRLYLSSYNEQFF. The DNA of the CDR3 is TGTGCCAGCAGGCTATATCTGAGCTCCTACAATGAGCAGTTCTTC.

This clonotype was found many times. J is TRBJ2-7 and V is TRBV5-1; TRBD1 matches at 8 bases. CDR1 is SGHRS, CDR2 YFSETQ, per germline. This CDR3 spans 15 amino acids. Trimming at V came to 0 bases and at J to 4 bases, leaving 6 bases not matched to a gene. CDR3 region: CASSLEVQGAYEQYF. Written as DNA, the CDR3 is TGCGCCAGCAGCTTGGAGGTCCAGGGGGCTTACGAGCAGTACTTC.

The genes are TRBV4-3 and TRBJ2-7; possible D gene TRBD1, 6 bases. The CDR3 loop spans 18 amino acids. The V gene's germline CDR1 is LGHNA and CDR2 YSLEER. V was clipped by 0 bases and J by 2 bases, with 20 bases between them. CDR3 residues: CASSQDVRGRDITYEQYF. CDR3 nucleotides: TGCGCCAGCAGCCAAGATGTTCGGGGCCGGGACATCACCTACGAGCAGTACTTC.

This clonotype was detected once. This CDR3 is CASSQDWAGGAVYPEAFF. The CDR3 DNA reads TGTGCCAGCAGCCAAGATTGGGCAGGGGGCGCGGTGTACCCTGAAGCTTTCTTT. The chain joins TRBV4-2 to TRBJ1-1; 8 bases line up with TRBD1. Germline CDR1 is LGHNA and CDR2 is YNFKEQ. V trimming: 0 bases; J trimming: 6 bases; junction bases outside the gene matches: 15. The CDR3 extends over 18 amino acids.